A selection of T cell receptor beta chains follows, all from one sample in a study of cytomegalovirus exposure and HLA in healthy donors. Data came from immunoSEQ multiplex PCR; TCRdb stores just in-frame clones and leaves some out. This sample has 90,000 to 130,000 clones, with 55% to 70% found just once. The sample comprised PBMCs. The receptors were sampled from a woman aged 25 to 39 in good health and CMV-seronegative. CDR3s include the opening cysteine and the closing phenylalanine or tryptophan. D genes are given only for firm matches. Size is omitted from some rows. Given values are once, few, many or a class for expanded clones.

v_gene,d_gene,abundance,j_gene,len,CDR3aa,CDR3nt
TRBV27,TRBD2,NA,TRBJ2-7,15,CASRLTSGRAYEQYF,TGTGCCAGCAGGTTGACTAGCGGGAGGGCCTACGAGCAGTACTTC
TRBV5-5,TRBD2,few,TRBJ2-1,14,CASTDTSGSNEQFF,TGTGCCAGCACCGATACTAGCGGGAGCAATGAGCAGTTCTTC
TRBV7-9,NA,NA,TRBJ2-7,13,CASSQKSGYEQYF,TGTGCCAGCAGCCAAAAGAGCGGGTACGAGCAGTACTTC
TRBV5-1,NA,NA,TRBJ1-3,16,CASSLAPDFSGNTIYF,TGCGCCAGCAGCTTGGCCCCGGACTTCTCTGGAAACACCATATATTTT
TRBV28,TRBD2,NA,TRBJ2-2,18,CASSWGLAGAEPTWELFF,TGTGCCAGCAGCTGGGGACTAGCGGGAGCCGAACCCACCTGGGAGCTGTTTTTT
TRBV6-5,TRBD2,NA,TRBJ2-3,15,CASIAIAGEGDTQYF,TGTGCCAGCATTGCCATAGCGGGAGAGGGAGATACGCAGTATTTT
TRBV6-1,TRBD1,NA,TRBJ2-3,15,CASSPDRGLVYTQYF,TGTGCCAGCAGTCCAGACAGGGGTCTAGTTTATACGCAGTATTTT
TRBV7-9,TRBD1,few,TRBJ2-3,15,CASSFRGQPTDTQYF,TGTGCCAGCAGCTTCAGGGGACAGCCCACAGATACGCAGTATTTT
TRBV7-9,NA,NA,TRBJ2-2,14,CASSSFPNTGELFF,TGTGCCAGCAGCTCCTTCCCGAACACCGGGGAGCTGTTTTTT
TRBV6-5,NA,few,TRBJ1-1,15,CASSQGLRGNTEAFF,TGTGCCAGCAGTCAGGGTCTCAGGGGTAACACTGAAGCTTTCTTT
TRBV2,TRBD1,NA,TRBJ2-2,16,CASSEAGTGRTGELFF,TGTGCCAGCAGTGAAGCGGGGACAGGGCGTACCGGGGAGCTGTTTTTT
TRBV10-3,TRBD2,few,TRBJ2-1,14,CAISELAGDHEQFF,TGTGCCATCAGTGAACTAGCGGGAGACCATGAGCAGTTCTTC
TRBV4-1,NA,NA,TRBJ1-1,14,CASSLGGERTEAFF,TGCGCCAGCAGCCTAGGCGGGGAGAGGACTGAAGCTTTCTTT
TRBV23-1,TRBD2,NA,TRBJ2-3,15,CASSHPRTSWVNGYF,TGCGCCAGCAGTCACCCCCGGACTAGCTGGGTGAATGGGTATTTT
TRBV28,TRBD1,NA,TRBJ2-5,14,CASSTDRNQETQYF,TGTGCCAGCAGTACGGACAGGAATCAAGAGACCCAGTACTTC
TRBV7-7,NA,NA,TRBJ2-3,15,CASSLLVGATDTQYF,TGTGCTAGCAGCTTATTGGTGGGAGCGACAGATACGCAGTATTTT
TRBV6-6,NA,NA,TRBJ1-3,15,CASSYSGGFGNTIYF,TGTGCCAGCAGTTACTCGGGGGGGTTTGGAAACACCATATATTTT
TRBV18,TRBD1,NA,TRBJ2-1,15,CASSPDRGKNNEQFF,TGTGCCAGCTCACCCGACAGGGGGAAGAACAATGAGCAGTTCTTC